Listed here is a single TCR beta chain. There is no known antigen for this receptor. Nothing much larger sits one base from this clone, and base qualities are not available. Within the sample, other DNA sequences also encode this same CDR3. Library generation was performed with the immunoSEQ multiplex PCR assay. On the study's bioinformatics: A statistical classification framework was built to diagnose cytomegalovirus status from the catalog of TCR beta chain sequences. Held by TCRdb, this immuneACCESS table contains in-frame sequences only and omits some clones. Under half of the omission traces to an unresolved V gene where checked; the cause of the rest is unknown. V and J calls and clone size are copied from that table; D and trimming were computed from the DNA. This sample has tens of thousands of clones in its table, and 90% to 97% of those were observed once. Roughly 1.5% of the sample is taken by the ten largest.

The donors belonged to the validation cohort of approximately 130 subjects, which was separate from the roughly 700-subject first cohort. This entry comes from a study of cytomegalovirus exposure and HLA in healthy donors (dated by TCRdb to the late 2010s). For the wider study: A later analysis indicated that the roughly 130 validation repertoires were generated on the platform also employed for the 650 to 850 repertoires of the first cohort. To predict cytomegalovirus infection status, the study combined high-throughput TCR immunosequencing, statistical association of individual TCRs with disease status, and machine learning. A separate validation cohort of 100 to 150 different subjects was used in addition to the approximately 700-subject first cohort. The study aimed to test whether cataloging public T cell receptors could reveal signatures of past pathogen exposure. Here is what the overall study found, with its caveats: The authors suggested that the approach could potentially be generalized to other disease states and immunological phenotypes. Of the cluster scores, 85% to 95% were above 0 in a later analysis, which found that TCRs clustered in the first cohort also tended to co-occur in the 120 validation repertoires. All 130 or so repertoires were used to score co-occurrence in the validation cohort in a later analysis, because that analysis had no HLA typing for the cohort. In both the original and validation cohorts, the classifier was reported to diagnose cytomegalovirus status with high specificity and sensitivity. A few of the identified cytomegalovirus-associated TCR beta chains were confirmed in vitro to be specific for cytomegalovirus antigens. In the study, 150 to 200 TCR beta chains were listed as associated with cytomegalovirus. Most TCR sequences were seen in very few donors, while some public TCRs were found in many individuals.

Cut back by 1 base and 4 bases, the V and J ends lie 14 bases apart. The CDR3 numbers 15 residues from cysteine through phenylalanine. The sequence is cut down to CDR3 DNA, 45 bases in frame from base 1. Based on the germline V gene, the CDR1 and CDR2 sequences are SGHRS and YFSETQ. This TCR was recovered from a man between 18 and 29 years old in good health and CMV-seropositive. Input material: PBMCs. Recombination linked TRBV5-1 to TRBJ2-5; the D gene is unclear. CDR3 loop: CASSLPQAHLETQYF. The sequenced DNA: TGCGCCAGCAGCTTGCCCCAGGCGCACCTAGAGACCCAGTACTTC.